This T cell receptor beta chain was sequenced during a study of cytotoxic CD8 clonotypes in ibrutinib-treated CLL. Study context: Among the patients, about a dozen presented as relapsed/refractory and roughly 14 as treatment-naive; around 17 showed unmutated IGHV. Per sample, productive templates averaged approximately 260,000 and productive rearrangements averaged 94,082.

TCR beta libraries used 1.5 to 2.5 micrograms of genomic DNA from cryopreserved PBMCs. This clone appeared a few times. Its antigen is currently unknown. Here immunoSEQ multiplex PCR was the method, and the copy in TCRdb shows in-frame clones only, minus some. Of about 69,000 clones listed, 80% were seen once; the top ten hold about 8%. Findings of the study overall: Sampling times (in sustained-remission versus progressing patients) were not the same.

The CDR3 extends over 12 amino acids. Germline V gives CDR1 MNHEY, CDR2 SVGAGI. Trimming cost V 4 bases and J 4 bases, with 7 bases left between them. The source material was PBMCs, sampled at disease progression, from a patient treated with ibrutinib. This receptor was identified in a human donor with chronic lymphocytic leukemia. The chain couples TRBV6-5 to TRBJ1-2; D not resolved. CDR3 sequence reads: CASSSIVYGYTF. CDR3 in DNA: TGTGCCAGCAGTTCAATTGTCTATGGCTACACCTTC.